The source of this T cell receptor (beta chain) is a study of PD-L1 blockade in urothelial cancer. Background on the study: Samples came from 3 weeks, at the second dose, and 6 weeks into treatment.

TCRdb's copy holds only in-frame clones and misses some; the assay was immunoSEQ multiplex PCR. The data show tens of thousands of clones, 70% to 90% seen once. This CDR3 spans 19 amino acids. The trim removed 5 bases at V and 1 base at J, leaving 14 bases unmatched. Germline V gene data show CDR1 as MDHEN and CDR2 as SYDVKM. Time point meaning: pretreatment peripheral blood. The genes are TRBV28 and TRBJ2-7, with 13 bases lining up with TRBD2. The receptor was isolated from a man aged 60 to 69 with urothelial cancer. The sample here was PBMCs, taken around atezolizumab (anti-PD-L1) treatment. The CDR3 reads CASSPLGSRLAGGSYEQYF. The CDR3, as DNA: TGTGCCAGCAGTCCCCTTGGGTCGCGACTAGCGGGAGGATCCTACGAGCAGTACTTC.